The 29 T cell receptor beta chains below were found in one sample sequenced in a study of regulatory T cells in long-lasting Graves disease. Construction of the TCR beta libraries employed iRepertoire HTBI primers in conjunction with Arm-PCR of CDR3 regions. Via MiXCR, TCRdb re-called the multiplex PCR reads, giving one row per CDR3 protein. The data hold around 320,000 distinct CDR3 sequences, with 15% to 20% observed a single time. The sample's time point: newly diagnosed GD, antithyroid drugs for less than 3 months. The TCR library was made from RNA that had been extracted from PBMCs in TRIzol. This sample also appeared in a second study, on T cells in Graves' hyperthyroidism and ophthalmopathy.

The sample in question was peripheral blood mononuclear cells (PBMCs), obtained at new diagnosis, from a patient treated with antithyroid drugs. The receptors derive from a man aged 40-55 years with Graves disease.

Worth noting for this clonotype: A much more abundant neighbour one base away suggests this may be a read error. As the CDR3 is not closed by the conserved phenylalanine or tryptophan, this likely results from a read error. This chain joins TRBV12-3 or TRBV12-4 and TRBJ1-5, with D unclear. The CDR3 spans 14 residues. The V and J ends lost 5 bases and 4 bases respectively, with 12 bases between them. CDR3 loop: CASSDMDGNQPQHL. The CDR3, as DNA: TGTGCCAGCAGTGACATGGATGGTAATCAGCCCCAGCATCTT.

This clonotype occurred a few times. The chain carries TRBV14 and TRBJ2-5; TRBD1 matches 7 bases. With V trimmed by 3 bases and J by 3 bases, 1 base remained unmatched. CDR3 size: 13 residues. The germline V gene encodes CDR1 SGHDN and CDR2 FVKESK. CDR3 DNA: TGTGCCAGCAGCCACGGACAGGAAGAGACCCAGTACTTC. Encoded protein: CASSHGQEETQYF.

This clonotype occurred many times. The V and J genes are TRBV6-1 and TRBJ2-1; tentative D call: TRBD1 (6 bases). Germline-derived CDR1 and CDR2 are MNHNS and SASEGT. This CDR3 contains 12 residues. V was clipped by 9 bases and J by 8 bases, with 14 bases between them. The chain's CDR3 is CARHRVTDEQFF. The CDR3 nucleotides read TGTGCCAGGCACAGGGTCACCGATGAGCAGTTCTTC.

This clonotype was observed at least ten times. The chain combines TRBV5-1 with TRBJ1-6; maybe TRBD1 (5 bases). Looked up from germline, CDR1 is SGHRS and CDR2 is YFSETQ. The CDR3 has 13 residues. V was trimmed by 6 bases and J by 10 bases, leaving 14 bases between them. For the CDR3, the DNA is TGCGCCAGCATGGTTCGTTCAGGGTCACCCCTCCACTTT. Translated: CASMVRSGSPLHF.

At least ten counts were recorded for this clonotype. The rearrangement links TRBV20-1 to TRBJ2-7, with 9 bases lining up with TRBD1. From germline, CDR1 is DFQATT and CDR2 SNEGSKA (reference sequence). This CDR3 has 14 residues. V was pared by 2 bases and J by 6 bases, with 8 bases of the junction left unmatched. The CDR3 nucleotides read TGCAGTGCTAGATCCGGGACAGGGTATCGCGAGCAGTACTTC. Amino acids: CSARSGTGYREQYF.

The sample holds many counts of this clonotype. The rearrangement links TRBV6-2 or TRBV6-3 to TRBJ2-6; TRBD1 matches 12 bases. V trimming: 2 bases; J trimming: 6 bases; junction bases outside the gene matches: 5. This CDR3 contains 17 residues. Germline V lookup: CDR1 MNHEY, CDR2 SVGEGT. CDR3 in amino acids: CASSYRGQGAEANVLTF. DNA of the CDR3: TGTGCCAGCAGTTACAGGGGACAGGGGGCGGAGGCCAACGTCCTGACTTTC.

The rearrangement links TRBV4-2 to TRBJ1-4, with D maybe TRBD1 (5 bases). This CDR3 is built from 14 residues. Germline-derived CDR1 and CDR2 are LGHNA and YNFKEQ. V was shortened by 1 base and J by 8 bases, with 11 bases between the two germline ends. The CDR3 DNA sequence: TGTGCCAGCAGCCAAGTTTGGGACCTCGAAAAACTGTTTTTT. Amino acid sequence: CASSQVWDLEKLFF.

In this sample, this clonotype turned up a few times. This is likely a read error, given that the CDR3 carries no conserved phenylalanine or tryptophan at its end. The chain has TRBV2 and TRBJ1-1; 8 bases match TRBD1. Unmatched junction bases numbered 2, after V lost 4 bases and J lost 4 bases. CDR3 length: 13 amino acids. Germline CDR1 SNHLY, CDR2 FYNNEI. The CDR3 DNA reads TGTGCCAGCAGTGGCGACAGGGGCACTGAAGCTTTCCTT. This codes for CASSGDRGTEAFL.

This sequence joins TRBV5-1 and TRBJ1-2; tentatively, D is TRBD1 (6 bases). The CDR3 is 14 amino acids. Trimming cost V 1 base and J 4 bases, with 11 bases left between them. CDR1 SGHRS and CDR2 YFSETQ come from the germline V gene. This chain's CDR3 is CASSLQGHSYGYTF. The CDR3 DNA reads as TGCGCCAGCAGCTTGCAGGGGCATAGCTATGGCTACACCTTC.

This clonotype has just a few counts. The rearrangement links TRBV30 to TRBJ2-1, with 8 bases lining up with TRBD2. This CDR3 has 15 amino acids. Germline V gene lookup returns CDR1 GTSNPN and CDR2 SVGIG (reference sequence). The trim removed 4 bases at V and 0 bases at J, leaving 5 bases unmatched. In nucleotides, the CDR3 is TGTGCCTGGAACCGCGGGGGGTCCTCCTACAATGAGCAGTTCTTC. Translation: CAWNRGGSSYNEQFF.

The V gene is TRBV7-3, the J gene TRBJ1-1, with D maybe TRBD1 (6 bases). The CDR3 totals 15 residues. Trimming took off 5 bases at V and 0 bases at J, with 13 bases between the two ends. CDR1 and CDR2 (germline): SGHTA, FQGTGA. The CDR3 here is CASSPRTALNTEAFF. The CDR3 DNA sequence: TGTGCCAGCAGCCCCCGGACAGCATTGAACACTGAAGCTTTCTTT. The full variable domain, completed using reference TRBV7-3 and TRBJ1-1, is GAGVSQTPSNKVTEKGKYVELRCDPISGHTALYWYRQSLGQGPEFLIYFQGTGAADDSGLPNDRFFAVRPEGSVSTLKIQRTERGDSAVYLCASSPRTALNTEAFFGQGTRLTVV.

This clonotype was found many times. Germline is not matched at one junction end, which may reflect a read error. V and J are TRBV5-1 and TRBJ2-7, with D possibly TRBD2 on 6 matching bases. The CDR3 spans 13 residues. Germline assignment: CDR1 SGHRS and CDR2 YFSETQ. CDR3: CASSLGGDYEQYF. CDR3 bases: TGTGCTAGCAGCTTAGGAGGGGACTACGAGCAGTACTTC.

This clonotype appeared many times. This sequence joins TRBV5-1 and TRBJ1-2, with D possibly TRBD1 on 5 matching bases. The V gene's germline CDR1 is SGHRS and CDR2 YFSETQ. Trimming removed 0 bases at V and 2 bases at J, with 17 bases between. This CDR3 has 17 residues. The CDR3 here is CASSLAGVRIPNYGYTF. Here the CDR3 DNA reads TGCGCCAGCAGCTTGGCGGGGGTCCGCATTCCCAACTATGGCTACACCTTC.

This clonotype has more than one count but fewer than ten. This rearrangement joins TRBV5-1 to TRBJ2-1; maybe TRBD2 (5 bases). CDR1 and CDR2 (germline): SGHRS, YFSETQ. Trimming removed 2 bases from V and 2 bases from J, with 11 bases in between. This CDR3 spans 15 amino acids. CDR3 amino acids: CASSFDPGAYNEQFF. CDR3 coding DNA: TGCGCCAGCAGCTTCGACCCCGGGGCCTACAATGAGCAGTTCTTC.

CDR3 in DNA: TGCGCCAGCAGCTTGGGCGTCACGTTCGCTGAAGCTTTCTTT. Encoded protein: CASSLGVTFAEAFF. V and J are TRBV5-1 and TRBJ1-1; no reliable D call. The CDR3 has 14 residues. Germline V gives CDR1 SGHRS, CDR2 YFSETQ. The germline V and J ends were trimmed by 0 bases and 6 bases, with 12 bases remaining between them.

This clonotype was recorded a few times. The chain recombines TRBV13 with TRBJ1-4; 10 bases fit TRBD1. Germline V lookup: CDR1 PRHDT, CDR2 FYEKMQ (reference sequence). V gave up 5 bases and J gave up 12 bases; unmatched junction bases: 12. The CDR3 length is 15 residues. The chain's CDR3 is CASSALTGGEEELFF. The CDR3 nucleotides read TGTGCCAGCAGCGCGCTGACAGGGGGCGAGGAAGAACTGTTTTTT.

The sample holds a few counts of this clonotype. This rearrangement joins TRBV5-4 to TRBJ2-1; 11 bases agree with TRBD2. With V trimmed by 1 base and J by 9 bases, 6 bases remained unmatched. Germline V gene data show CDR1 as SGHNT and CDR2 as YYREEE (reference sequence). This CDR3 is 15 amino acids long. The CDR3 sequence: CASSLLSGGAGEQFF. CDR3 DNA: TGTGCCAGCAGCTTGCTTAGCGGGGGGGCCGGTGAGCAGTTCTTC. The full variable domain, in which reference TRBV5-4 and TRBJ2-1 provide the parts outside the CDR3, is ETGVTQSPTHLIKTRGQQVTLRCSSQSGHNTVSWYQQALGQGPQFIFQYYREEENGRGNFPPRFSGLQFPNYSSELNVNALELDDSALYLCASSLLSGGAGEQFFGPGTRLTVL.

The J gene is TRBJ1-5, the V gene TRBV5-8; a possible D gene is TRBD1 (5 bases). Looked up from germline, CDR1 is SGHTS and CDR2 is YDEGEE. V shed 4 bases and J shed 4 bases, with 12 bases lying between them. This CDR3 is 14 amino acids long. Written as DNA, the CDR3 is TGTGCCAGCAGCCCCAGACAGCGAAATCAGCCCCAGCATTTT. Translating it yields CASSPRQRNQPQHF.

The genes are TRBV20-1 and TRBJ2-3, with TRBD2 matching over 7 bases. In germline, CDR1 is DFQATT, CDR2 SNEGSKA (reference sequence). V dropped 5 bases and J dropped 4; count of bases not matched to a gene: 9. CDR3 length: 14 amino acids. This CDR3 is CSAVRDYYPDTQYF. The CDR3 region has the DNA TGCAGTGCTGTCCGGGACTATTACCCAGATACGCAGTATTTT.

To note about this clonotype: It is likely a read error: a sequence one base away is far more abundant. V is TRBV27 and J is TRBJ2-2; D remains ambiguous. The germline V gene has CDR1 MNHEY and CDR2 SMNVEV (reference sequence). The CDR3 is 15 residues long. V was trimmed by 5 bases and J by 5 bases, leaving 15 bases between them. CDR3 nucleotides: TGTGCCAGCAGTGATCTCCACCTAGAGACCGGGGAGCTGTTTTTT. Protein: CASSDLHLETGELFF.

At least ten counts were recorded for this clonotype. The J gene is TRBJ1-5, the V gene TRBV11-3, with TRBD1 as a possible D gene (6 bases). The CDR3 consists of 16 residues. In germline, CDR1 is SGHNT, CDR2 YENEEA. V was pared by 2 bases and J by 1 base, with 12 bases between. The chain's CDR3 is CASSLYPTGSNQPQHF. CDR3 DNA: TGTGCCAGCAGCTTATACCCCACAGGGAGCAATCAGCCCCAGCATTTT.

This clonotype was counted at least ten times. The CDR3 sequence is CAWSPEGRVYYEQYF. CDR3 sequence (DNA): TGTGCCTGGAGCCCCGAAGGTAGGGTGTACTACGAGCAGTACTTC. The gene calls are TRBV30 and TRBJ2-7; no clear D. The CDR3 spans 15 residues. Trimming removed 3 bases at V and 3 bases at J, with 18 bases between. The germline gives CDR1 GTSNPN, CDR2 SVGIG (reference sequence).

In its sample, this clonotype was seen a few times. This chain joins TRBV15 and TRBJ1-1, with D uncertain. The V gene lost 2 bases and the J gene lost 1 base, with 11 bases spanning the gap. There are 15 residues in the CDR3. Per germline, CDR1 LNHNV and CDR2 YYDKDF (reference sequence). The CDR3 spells CATSRNGRKNTEAFF. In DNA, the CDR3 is TGTGCCACCAGCAGAAATGGACGGAAGAACACTGAAGCTTTCTTT. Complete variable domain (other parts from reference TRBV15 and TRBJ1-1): DAMVIQNPRYQVTQFGKPVTLSCSQTLNHNVMYWYQQKSSQAPKLLFHYYDKDFNNEADTPDNFQSRRPNTSFCFLDIRSPGLGDTAMYLCATSRNGRKNTEAFFGQGTRLTVV.

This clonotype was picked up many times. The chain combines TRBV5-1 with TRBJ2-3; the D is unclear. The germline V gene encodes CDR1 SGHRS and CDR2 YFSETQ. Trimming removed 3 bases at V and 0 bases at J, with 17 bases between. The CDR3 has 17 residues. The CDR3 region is CASSSIPSLPSTDTQYF. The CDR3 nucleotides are TGCGCCAGCAGCTCGATTCCGTCCCTCCCGAGCACAGATACGCAGTATTTT.

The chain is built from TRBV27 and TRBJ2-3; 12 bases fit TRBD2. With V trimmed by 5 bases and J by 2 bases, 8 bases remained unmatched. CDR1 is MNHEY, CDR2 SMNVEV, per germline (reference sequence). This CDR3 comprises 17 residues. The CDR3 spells CASSTRLAGANTDTQYF. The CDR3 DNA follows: TGTGCCAGCAGTACTAGACTAGCGGGGGCTAACACAGATACGCAGTATTTT.

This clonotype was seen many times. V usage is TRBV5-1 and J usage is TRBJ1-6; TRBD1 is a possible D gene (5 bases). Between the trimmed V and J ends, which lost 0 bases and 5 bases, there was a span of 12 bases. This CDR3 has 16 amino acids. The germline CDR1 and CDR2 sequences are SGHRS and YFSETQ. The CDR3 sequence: CASSLGSGTHNSPLHF. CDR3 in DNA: TGCGCCAGCAGCTTGGGATCAGGGACGCATAATTCACCCCTCCACTTT. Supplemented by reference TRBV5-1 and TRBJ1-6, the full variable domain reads KAGVTQTPRYLIKTRGQQVTLSCSPISGHRSVSWYQQTPGQGLQFLFEYFSETQRNKGNFPGRFSGRQFSNSRSEMNVSTLELGDSALYLCASSLGSGTHNSPLHFGNGTRLTVT.

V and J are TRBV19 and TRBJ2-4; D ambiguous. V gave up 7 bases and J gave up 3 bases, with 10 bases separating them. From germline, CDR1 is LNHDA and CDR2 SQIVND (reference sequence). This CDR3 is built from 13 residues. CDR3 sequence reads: CASTGRNKNIQYF. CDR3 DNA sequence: TGTGCCAGTACCGGACGGAACAAAAACATTCAGTACTTC.

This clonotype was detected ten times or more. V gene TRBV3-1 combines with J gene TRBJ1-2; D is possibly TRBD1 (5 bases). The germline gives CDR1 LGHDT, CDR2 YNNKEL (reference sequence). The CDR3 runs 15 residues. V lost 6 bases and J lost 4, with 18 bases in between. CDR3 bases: TGTGCCAGCAGTCCCCCCAACGGGGCGACCTATGGCTACACCTTC. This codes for CASSPPNGATYGYTF.

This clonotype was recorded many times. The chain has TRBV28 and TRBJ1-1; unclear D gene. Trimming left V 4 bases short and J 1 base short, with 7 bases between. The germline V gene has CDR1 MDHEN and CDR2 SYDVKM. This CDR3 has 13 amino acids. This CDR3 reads CASSSRTNTEAFF. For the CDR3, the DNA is TGTGCCAGCAGTTCCCGGACGAACACTGAAGCTTTCTTT.